Each of the 9 T cell receptor beta chains below was sequenced from the same sample in a study of T cell repertoires in cytomegalovirus infection. From the reads, TCRdb called clonotypes with MiXCR, one entry per CDR3 protein. The sample lists about 78,000 distinct CDR3 sequences; 35% to 45% were seen once. Antigens for these TCRs are unknown. Here the sequenced sample was CD8+ T cells from cultured PBMCs, taken from culture after CMV antigen stimulation. Every receptor here comes from a human donor in good health (CMV status not recorded). Some clones in this sample may be carry-over from other donors' samples.

This clonotype appeared a few times. This rearrangement joins TRBV7-9 to TRBJ1-1; 7 bases align to TRBD1. The germline V gene encodes CDR1 SEHNR and CDR2 FQNEAQ (reference sequence). CDR3 size: 13 residues. V was pared by 2 bases and J by 7 bases, with 4 bases of the junction left unmatched. CDR3: CASSLFYRGEAFF. CDR3 DNA sequence: TGTGCCAGCAGCTTATTCTACAGGGGTGAAGCTTTCTTT.

As DNA, the CDR3 is TGTGCCACCATCGGGGAAACAGATACGCAGTATTTT. It yields the protein CATIGETDTQYF. The J gene is TRBJ2-3, the V gene TRBV2; D possibly corresponds to TRBD2 (5 bases). The CDR3 totals 12 residues. V dropped 10 bases and J dropped 3 bases, with 11 bases sitting between them. Per the germline V gene, CDR1 is SNHLY and CDR2 is FYNNEI.

V and J are TRBV7-9 and TRBJ1-6, with 9 bases lining up with TRBD1. The CDR3 is made up of 15 amino acids. Germline V CDR1 and CDR2: SEHNR, FQNEAQ (reference sequence). The ends lost 3 bases at V and 9 bases at J; junction bases unmatched: 6. CDR3 sequence: CASSFPGQGSSPLHF. Here the CDR3 DNA reads TGTGCCAGCAGCTTCCCGGGACAGGGTAGTTCACCCCTCCACTTT.

This clonotype has more than one count but fewer than ten. The genes are TRBV27 and TRBJ1-6; D is perhaps TRBD1 (5 bases). Trimming left V 0 bases short and J 7 bases short, with 7 bases between. Germline CDR1 and CDR2: MNHEY and SMNVEV (reference sequence). This CDR3 contains 14 residues. Here the CDR3 DNA reads TGTGCCAGCAGTTTATCAACAGGCAATTCACCCCTCCACTTT. This codes for CASSLSTGNSPLHF.

This clonotype turned up a few times. The chain couples TRBV5-6 to TRBJ1-1; the match to TRBD1 covers 7 bases. The CDR3 sequence is 13 residues long. From germline, CDR1 is SGHDT and CDR2 YYEEEE. Germline trimming cut 7 bases from V and 4 bases from J; bases unmatched to any gene: 7. In nucleotides, the CDR3 is TGTGCCAGCGGAAACCAGGGGGTCACTGAAGCTTTCTTT. Its translation: CASGNQGVTEAFF.

The chain employs TRBV20-1 and TRBJ2-6, with D tentatively TRBD1 (5 bases). There are 16 residues in the CDR3. The ends were cut back, 2 bases at V and 2 bases at J, with 13 bases in the middle. The germline V gene encodes CDR1 DFQATT and CDR2 SNEGSKA (reference sequence). DNA of the CDR3: TGCAGTGCTAGACCTTACAGGTCCCCTGGGGCCAACGTCCTGACTTTC. This translates into CSARPYRSPGANVLTF.

Remarks on this clonotype: One end of the junction fails to match germline, which may point to a read error. The chain links TRBV7-6 to TRBJ2-1, with TRBD1 matching 11 bases. Germline V gene sequence: CDR1 SGHVS, CDR2 FNYEAQ. The CDR3 is 15 amino acids. The CDR3 coding sequence is TGTGCCGGCAGCACGCTTCCGGGACAGGGGGGTGAGCAGTTCTTC. Amino acids: CAGSTLPGQGGEQFF.

A few counts support this clonotype. J is TRBJ2-5 and V is TRBV7-9; 9 bases match TRBD2. Germline CDR1 and CDR2: SEHNR and FQNEAQ (reference sequence). The CDR3 sequence is 13 residues long. V was pared by 7 bases and J by 5 bases, with 5 bases of the junction left unmatched. DNA for the CDR3: TGTGCCAGCACCCCTAGCGGGGTTGAGACCCAGTACTTC. The encoded protein is CASTPSGVETQYF.

The chain links TRBV6-2 or TRBV6-3 to TRBJ2-3; TRBD2 aligns across 13 bases. V lost 6 bases and J lost 2; bases outside the gene matches: 5. The CDR3 is 16 residues long. CDR1 and CDR2 (germline): MNHEY, SVGEGT. For the CDR3, the DNA is TGTGCCAGCAGAAAACTAGCGGGGGGGCCCACAGATACGCAGTATTTT. Protein: CASRKLAGGPTDTQYF.